A single sample gave rise to the 10 T cell receptor beta chains below, sequenced in a study of cytomegalovirus exposure and HLA in healthy donors. Clones were read by immunoSEQ multiplex PCR, and TCRdb kept only the in-frame ones, dropping some. The data contain roughly 84,000 clones, more than 75% of them singletons. Material: PBMCs. Every receptor here comes from a young man in good health and CMV-seronegative.

This clone was seen just once. This chain connects TRBV10-3 to TRBJ2-4, with 12 positions matching TRBD1. The CDR3 is made up of 16 amino acids. Germline CDR1 reads ENHRY; CDR2 reads SYGVKD. J lost 6 bases, V lost 3 bases, and 6 bases had no gene match. The CDR3 loop is CAISEPGQGAGNIQYF. As DNA, the CDR3 is TGTGCCATCAGTGAACCGGGACAGGGGGCAGGAAACATTCAGTACTTC.

This clone was recorded only once. The chain recombines TRBV28 with TRBJ1-4; tentatively, D is TRBD1 (6 bases). The ends were cut back, 4 bases at V and 0 bases at J, with 12 bases in the middle. This CDR3 comprises 16 residues. CDR1 is MDHEN, CDR2 SYDVKM, per germline. In DNA form, the CDR3 reads TGTGCCAGCAGTTCCTCTACAGGGACAACTAATGAAAAACTGTTTTTT. It is translated as CASSSSTGTTNEKLFF.

The chain has TRBV13 and TRBJ1-1, with D perhaps matching TRBD1 (5 bases). Germline-derived CDR1 and CDR2 are PRHDT and FYEKMQ (reference sequence). The CDR3 consists of 15 residues. Trimming took off 1 base at V and 4 bases at J, with 13 bases between the two ends. The CDR3 DNA follows: TGTGCCAGCAGCTTAGATCCGGGGGTGGGCACTGAAGCTTTCTTT. Its translation is CASSLDPGVGTEAFF.

V gene TRBV6-1 combines with J gene TRBJ1-4; perhaps TRBD1 as D (5 bases). The CDR3 extends over 14 amino acids. V gave up 6 bases and J gave up 4 bases, with 12 bases separating them. Germline CDR1 is MNHNS and CDR2 is SASEGT. The CDR3 protein is CASSPTGVNEKLFF. In DNA form, the CDR3 reads TGTGCCAGCAGCCCTACGGGGGTTAATGAAAAACTGTTTTTT.

CDR3 in amino acids: CASSVSGAGGETQYF. DNA for the CDR3: TGTGCCAGCAGCGTAAGCGGGGCGGGGGGGGAGACCCAGTACTTC. This sequence joins TRBV9 and TRBJ2-5; 9 bases fit TRBD2. J was trimmed by 5 bases and V by 1 base; bases with no gene match: 6. The CDR3 covers 15 residues. Germline assignment: CDR1 SGDLS and CDR2 YYNGEE.

The rearrangement uses TRBV11-2 and TRBJ2-7; D gene unclear. Trimming stripped 1 base from V and 3 bases from J, with 7 bases between. The V gene's germline CDR1 is SGHAT and CDR2 FQNNGV. The CDR3 runs 13 residues. The CDR3 region has the DNA TGTGCCAGCAGCTTAGGACACTTCTACGAGCAGTACTTC. Translation gives CASSLGHFYEQYF.

The J gene is TRBJ1-1, the V gene TRBV5-8; TRBD1 matches 8 bases. The CDR3 sequence is 13 residues long. Germline loops: CDR1 SGHTS, CDR2 YDEGEE. Trimming removed 2 bases from V and 4 bases from J; junction bases left unmatched: 1. CDR3 amino acids: CASSLTGGTEAFF. The CDR3 DNA sequence: TGTGCCAGCAGCTTAACAGGGGGCACTGAAGCTTTCTTT.

The chain is built from TRBV10-3 and TRBJ1-1, with no clear D. In germline, CDR1 is ENHRY, CDR2 SYGVKD. V lost 6 bases and J lost 1, with 12 bases in between. CDR3 size: 14 residues. In DNA, the CDR3 is TGTGCCATCAGGGGCACCGAGACGAACACTGAAGCTTTCTTT. Translated, it gives CAIRGTETNTEAFF.

The rearrangement joins TRBV2 to TRBJ1-4; 9 positions match TRBD1. Germline assignment: CDR1 SNHLY and CDR2 FYNNEI. With 6 bases clipped from V and 8 bases from J, the junction kept 16 bases outside the gene matches. The CDR3 totals 17 residues. DNA of the CDR3: TGTGCCAGCAGCCCGTGGGACAGGGATGCCTTACAGGAAAAACTGTTTTTT. As protein: CASSPWDRDALQEKLFF.

This chain links TRBV2 with TRBJ1-2; 8 bases are a match to TRBD1. There are 16 residues in the CDR3. Germline values: CDR1 SNHLY, CDR2 FYNNEI. V was pared by 6 bases and J by 3 bases, with 12 bases of the junction left unmatched. CDR3 loop: CASSGDRIIEDYGYTF. CDR3 DNA sequence: TGTGCCAGCAGCGGGGACAGGATAATTGAGGACTATGGCTACACCTTC. The full variable domain, rest sourced from reference TRBV2 and TRBJ1-2, is EPEVTQTPSHQVTQMGQEVILRCVPISNHLYFYWYRQILGQKVEFLVSFYNNEISEKSEIFDDQFSVERPDGSNFTLKIRSTKLEDSAMYFCASSGDRIIEDYGYTFGSGTRLTVV.